Listed below are T cell receptor beta chains from one sample, sequenced in a study of cytomegalovirus exposure and HLA in healthy donors. The assay was immunoSEQ multiplex PCR, and TCRdb's table has in-frame clones only and misses some. The table has roughly 77,000 clones, approximately 79% seen once; the top ten hold about an eighth. Material for sequencing was PBMCs. Receptors were obtained from a middle-aged woman in good health and CMV-seropositive. CDR3s include the opening cysteine and the closing phenylalanine or tryptophan. D genes are given only for firm matches. Clone sizes are given selectively: once, few, many, or a class where the clone is expanded.

.	.	TRBV5-6	TRBJ1-1	TGTGCCAGCAGCTTGGGCAGGAACCTTGAAGCTTTCTTT	CASSLGRNLEAFF
.	few	TRBV6-5	TRBJ1-3	TGTGCCAGCAGTGCGGTTGGGTCTGGAAACACCATATATTTT	CASSAVGSGNTIYF
.	.	TRBV4-1	TRBJ2-3	TGCGCCAGCAGCCGCGGGGTCCCTTATAGCACAGATACGCAGTATTTT	CASSRGVPYSTDTQYF
TRBD1	.	TRBV5-1	TRBJ1-1	TGCGCCAGCTCGGCAGGGGGGACCAAGGGAACTGAAGCTTTCTTT	CASSAGGTKGTEAFF
TRBD1	.	TRBV19	TRBJ1-4	TGTGCCAGTACGGCCGGTGGACAGGGCCATGAAAAACTGTTTTTT	CASTAGGQGHEKLFF
.	once	TRBV27	TRBJ1-2	TGTGCCAGCAGTTCTCGAGACGGGGGCTATGGCTACACCTTC	CASSSRDGGYGYTF
.	.	TRBV5-1	TRBJ2-3	TGCGCCAGCAGCTTTAGTGATGCTAGCACAGATACGCAGTATTTT	CASSFSDASTDTQYF
TRBD1	.	TRBV19	TRBJ1-1	TGTGCCAGTAGTGTGCAGACAGGGGCTTTGAACACTGAAGCTTTCTTT	CASSVQTGALNTEAFF
.	.	TRBV9	TRBJ2-2	TGTGCCAGCAGCCTTCACGGGGGGAACACCGGGGAGCTGTTTTTT	CASSLHGGNTGELFF
TRBD1	once	TRBV7-8	TRBJ1-1	TGTGCCAGCAGCACGGGACAGGGACCCAACACTGAAGCTTTCTTT	CASSTGQGPNTEAFF
.	.	TRBV18	TRBJ1-1	TGTGCCAGCTCATCCGACCGACAGAGGAACACTGAAGCTTTCTTT	CASSSDRQRNTEAFF
TRBD1	.	TRBV30	TRBJ1-1	TGTGCCTGGAGCGGGGTCAGGGGGCGCGAGAACACTGAAGCTTTCTTT	CAWSGVRGRENTEAFF
TRBD2	.	TRBV5-1	TRBJ2-3	TGCGCCAGCAGCCCGCGACTAGCGGGGGGGCCCACAGATACGCAGTATTTT	CASSPRLAGGPTDTQYF
.	.	TRBV11-2	TRBJ2-1	TGTGCCAGCAGCCTAGGGGCAGTCAATGAGCAGTTCTTC	CASSLGAVNEQFF